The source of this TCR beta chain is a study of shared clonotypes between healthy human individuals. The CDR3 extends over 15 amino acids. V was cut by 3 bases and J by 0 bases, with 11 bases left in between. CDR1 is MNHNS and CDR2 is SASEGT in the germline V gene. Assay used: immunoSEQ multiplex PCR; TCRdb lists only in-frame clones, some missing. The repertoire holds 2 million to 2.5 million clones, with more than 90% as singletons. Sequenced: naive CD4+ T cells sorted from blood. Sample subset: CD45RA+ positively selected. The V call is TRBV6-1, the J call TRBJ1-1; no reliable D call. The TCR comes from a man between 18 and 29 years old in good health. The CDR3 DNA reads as TGTGCCAGCAGTGATAGCTCTCGTATGAACACTGAAGCTTTCTTT. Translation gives CASSDSSRMNTEAFF.